This T cell receptor beta chain was profiled in a study of siplizumab effects on memory and regulatory T cells. Findings and limits, study-wide: Both greater diversity than memory cells and a major contribution to the alloresponse seemed to characterize naive T cells.

This clone was counted a single time. Its cognate antigen is unknown. CDR3 length: 16 residues. Trimming left V 2 bases short and J 2 bases short, with 16 bases between. Germline-derived CDR1 and CDR2 are MDHEN and SYDVKM. Generated by immunoSEQ multiplex PCR, the TCRdb table keeps only in-frame clones and is missing some. The sample yields approximately 75,000 clones, roughly 93% seen once. The sequenced material came from CD8+ T cells sorted from blood. The V call is TRBV28, the J call TRBJ2-7; no clear D gene. The clonotype comes from a human donor in good health. CDR3 residues: CASSLRVRAVPYEQYF. The CDR3 DNA follows: TGTGCCAGCAGTTTAAGGGTTCGGGCGGTACCCTACGAGCAGTACTTC. The variable domain in full, completed from reference TRBV28 and TRBJ2-7, reads DVKVTQSSRYLVKRTGEKVFLECVQDMDHENMFWYRQDPGLGLRLIYFSYDVKMKEKGDIPEGYSVSREKKERFSLILESASTNQTSMYLCASSLRVRAVPYEQYFGPGTRLTVT.